What follows is one T cell receptor (beta chain) and its context. TCRdb re-analysed the RACE reads in MiXCR, keeping a single row per CDR3 protein. The table lists about 52,000 distinct CDR3 sequences, roughly 9% of them singletons. The CDR3 is made up of 14 amino acids. Germline assignment: CDR1 SQVTM and CDR2 ANQGSEA. The V end was cut by 8 bases, the J end by 6 bases, with 21 bases between. The sample comes from a study of human T cells and chemical hapten exposure. Indicated time point: pre-sensitization, week 0. Documented treatment: therapeutic diphenylcyclopropenone sensitization with weekly scalp DPC. Total RNA extraction was carried out from unfractionated whole blood.

The rearrangement uses TRBV29-1 and TRBJ2-3; D is possibly TRBD1 or TRBD2 (5 bases each). The receptor's source is a woman aged 25 to 45 with alopecia areata. Some clones in this sample may be carry-over from other donors' samples. The source was whole blood, collected in connection with sensitization to the hapten diphenylcyclopropenone (DPC). For the CDR3, the DNA is TGCAGCTTCACACCGGGACGGGGTGGTGATACGCAGTATTTT. Amino acid sequence: CSFTPGRGGDTQYF.